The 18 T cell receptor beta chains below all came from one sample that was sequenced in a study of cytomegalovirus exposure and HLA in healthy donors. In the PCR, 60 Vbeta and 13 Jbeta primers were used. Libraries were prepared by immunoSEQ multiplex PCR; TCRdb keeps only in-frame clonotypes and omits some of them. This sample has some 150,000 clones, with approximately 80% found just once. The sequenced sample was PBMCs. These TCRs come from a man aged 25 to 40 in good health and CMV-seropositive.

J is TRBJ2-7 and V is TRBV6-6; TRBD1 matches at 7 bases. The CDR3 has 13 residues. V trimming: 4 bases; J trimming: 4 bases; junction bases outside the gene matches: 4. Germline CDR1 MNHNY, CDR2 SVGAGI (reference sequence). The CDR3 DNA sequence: TGTGCCAGCAGTTCAAGGGGGCGGTACGAGCAGTACTTC. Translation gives CASSSRGRYEQYF.

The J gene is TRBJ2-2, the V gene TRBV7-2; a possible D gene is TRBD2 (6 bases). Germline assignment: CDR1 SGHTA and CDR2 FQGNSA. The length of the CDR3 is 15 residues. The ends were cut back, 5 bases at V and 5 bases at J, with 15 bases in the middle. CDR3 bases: TGTGCCAGCAGCGGAGGGGTAAGGGAGACCGGGGAGCTGTTTTTT. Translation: CASSGGVRETGELFF.

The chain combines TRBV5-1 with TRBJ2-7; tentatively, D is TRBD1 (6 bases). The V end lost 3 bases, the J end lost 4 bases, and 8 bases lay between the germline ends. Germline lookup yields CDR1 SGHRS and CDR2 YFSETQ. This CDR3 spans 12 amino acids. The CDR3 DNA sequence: TGCGCCAGCAGCTCGGACAGATACGAGCAGTACTTC. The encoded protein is CASSSDRYEQYF.

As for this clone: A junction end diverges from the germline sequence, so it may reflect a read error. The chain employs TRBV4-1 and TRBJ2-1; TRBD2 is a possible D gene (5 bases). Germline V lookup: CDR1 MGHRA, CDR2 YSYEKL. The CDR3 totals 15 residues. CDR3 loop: CASRQAERPYNEQFF. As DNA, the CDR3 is TGCGCCAGCAGACAAGCAGAGCGGCCATACAATGAGCAGTTCTTC.

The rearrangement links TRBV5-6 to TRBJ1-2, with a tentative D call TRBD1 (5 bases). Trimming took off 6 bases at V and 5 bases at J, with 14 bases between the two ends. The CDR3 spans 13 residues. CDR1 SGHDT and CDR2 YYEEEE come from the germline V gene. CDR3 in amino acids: CASNPAGQYGYTF. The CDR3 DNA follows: TGTGCCAGCAACCCGGCAGGGCAATATGGCTACACCTTC. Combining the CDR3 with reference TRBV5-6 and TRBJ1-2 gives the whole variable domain DAGVTQSPTHLIKTRGQQVTLRCSPKSGHDTVSWYQQALGQGPQFIFQYYEEEERQRGNFPDRFSGHQFPNYSSELNVNALLLGDSALYLCASNPAGQYGYTFGSGTRLTVV.

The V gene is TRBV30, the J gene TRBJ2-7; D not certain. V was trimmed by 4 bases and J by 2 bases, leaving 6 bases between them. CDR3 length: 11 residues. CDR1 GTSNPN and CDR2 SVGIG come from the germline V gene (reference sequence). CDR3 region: CAWTGAYEQYF. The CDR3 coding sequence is TGTGCCTGGACAGGCGCCTACGAGCAGTACTTC. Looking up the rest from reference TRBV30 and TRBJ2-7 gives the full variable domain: SQTIHQWPATLVQPVGSPLSLECTVEGTSNPNLYWYRQAAGRGLQLLFYSVGIGQISSEVPQNLSASRPQDRQFILSSKKLLLSDSGFYLCAWTGAYEQYFGPGTRLTVT.

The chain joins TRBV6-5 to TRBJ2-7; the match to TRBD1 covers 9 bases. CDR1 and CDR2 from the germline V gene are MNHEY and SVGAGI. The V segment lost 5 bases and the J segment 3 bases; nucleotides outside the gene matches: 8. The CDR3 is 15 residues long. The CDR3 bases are TGTGCCAGCAGTCAGAGACAGGGGGGAGACTACGAGCAGTACTTC. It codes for CASSQRQGGDYEQYF.

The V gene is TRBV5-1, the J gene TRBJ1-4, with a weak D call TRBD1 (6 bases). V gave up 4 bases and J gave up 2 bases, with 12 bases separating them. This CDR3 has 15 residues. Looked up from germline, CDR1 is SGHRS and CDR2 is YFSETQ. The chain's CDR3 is CASSQTGPTNEKLFF. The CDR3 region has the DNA TGCGCCAGCAGCCAAACAGGGCCTACTAATGAAAAACTGTTTTTT.

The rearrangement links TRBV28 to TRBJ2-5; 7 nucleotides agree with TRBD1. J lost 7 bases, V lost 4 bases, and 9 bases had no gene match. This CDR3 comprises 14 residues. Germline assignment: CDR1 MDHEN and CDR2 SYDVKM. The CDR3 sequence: CASSSQTGLRTQYF. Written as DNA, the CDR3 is TGTGCCAGCAGTTCGCAGACAGGGCTCAGGACCCAGTACTTC.

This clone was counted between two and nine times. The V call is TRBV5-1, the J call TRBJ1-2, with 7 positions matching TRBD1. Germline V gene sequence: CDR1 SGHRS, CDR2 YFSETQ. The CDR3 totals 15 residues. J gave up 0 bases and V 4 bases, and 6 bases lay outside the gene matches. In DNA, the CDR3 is TGCGCCAGCAGCATAAGACAGGGTACTAACTATGGCTACACCTTC. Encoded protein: CASSIRQGTNYGYTF.

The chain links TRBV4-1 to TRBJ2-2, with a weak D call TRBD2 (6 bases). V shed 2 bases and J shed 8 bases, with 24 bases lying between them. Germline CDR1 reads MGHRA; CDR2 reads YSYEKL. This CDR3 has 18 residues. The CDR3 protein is CASSQSLASGGLGGELFF. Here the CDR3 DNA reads TGCGCCAGCAGCCAAAGCCTCGCGTCAGGAGGGCTTGGGGGGGAGCTGTTTTTT.

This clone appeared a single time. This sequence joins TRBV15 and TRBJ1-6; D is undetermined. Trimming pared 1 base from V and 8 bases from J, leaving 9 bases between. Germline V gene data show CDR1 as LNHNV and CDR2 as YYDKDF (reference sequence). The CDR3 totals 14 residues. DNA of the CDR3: TGTGCCACCAGCAGAGCGAGAGTCGATTCACCCCTCCACTTT. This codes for CATSRARVDSPLHF.

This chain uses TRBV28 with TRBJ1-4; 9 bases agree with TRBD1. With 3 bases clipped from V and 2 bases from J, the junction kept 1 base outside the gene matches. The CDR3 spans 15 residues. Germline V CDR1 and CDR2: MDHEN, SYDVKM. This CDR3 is CASSFTGGTNEKLFF. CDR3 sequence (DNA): TGTGCCAGCAGTTTCACAGGGGGCACTAATGAAAAACTGTTTTTT. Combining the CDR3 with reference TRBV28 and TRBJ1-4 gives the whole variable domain DVKVTQSSRYLVKRTGEKVFLECVQDMDHENMFWYRQDPGLGLRLIYFSYDVKMKEKGDIPEGYSVSREKKERFSLILESASTNQTSMYLCASSFTGGTNEKLFFGSGTQLSVL.

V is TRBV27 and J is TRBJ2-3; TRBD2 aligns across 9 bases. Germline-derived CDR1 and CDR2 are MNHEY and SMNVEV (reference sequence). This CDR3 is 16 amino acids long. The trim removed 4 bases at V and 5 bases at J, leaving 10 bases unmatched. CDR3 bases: TGTGCCAGCAGTTGGGGGGCGGGGGGGCCTGGAGATACGCAGTATTTT. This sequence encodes CASSWGAGGPGDTQYF.

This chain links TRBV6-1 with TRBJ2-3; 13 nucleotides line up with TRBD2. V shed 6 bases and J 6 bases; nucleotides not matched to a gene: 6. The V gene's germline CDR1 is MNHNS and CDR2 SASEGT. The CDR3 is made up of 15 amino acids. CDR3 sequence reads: CASRRLAGGPDTQYF. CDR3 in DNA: TGTGCCAGCAGGCGACTAGCGGGGGGTCCCGATACGCAGTATTTT.

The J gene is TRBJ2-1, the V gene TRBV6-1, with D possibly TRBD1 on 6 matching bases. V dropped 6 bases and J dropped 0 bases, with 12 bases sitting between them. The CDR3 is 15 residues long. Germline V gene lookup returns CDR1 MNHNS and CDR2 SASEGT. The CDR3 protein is CASRFDRSSYNEQFF. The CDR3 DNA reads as TGTGCCAGCAGATTTGACAGGAGCTCCTACAATGAGCAGTTCTTC.

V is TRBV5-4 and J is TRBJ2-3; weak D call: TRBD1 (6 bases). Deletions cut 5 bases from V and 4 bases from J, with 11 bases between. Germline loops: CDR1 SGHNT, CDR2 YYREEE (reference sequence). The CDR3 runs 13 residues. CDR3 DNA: TGTGCCAGCAGTTCGGACAGCGCAGATACGCAGTATTTT. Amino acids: CASSSDSADTQYF.

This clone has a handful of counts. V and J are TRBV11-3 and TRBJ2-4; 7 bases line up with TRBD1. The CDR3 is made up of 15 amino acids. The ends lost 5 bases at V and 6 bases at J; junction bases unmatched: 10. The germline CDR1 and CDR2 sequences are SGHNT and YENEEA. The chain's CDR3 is CASSPFGQVGNIQYF. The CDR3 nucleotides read TGTGCCAGCAGCCCCTTTGGACAGGTGGGAAACATTCAGTACTTC.